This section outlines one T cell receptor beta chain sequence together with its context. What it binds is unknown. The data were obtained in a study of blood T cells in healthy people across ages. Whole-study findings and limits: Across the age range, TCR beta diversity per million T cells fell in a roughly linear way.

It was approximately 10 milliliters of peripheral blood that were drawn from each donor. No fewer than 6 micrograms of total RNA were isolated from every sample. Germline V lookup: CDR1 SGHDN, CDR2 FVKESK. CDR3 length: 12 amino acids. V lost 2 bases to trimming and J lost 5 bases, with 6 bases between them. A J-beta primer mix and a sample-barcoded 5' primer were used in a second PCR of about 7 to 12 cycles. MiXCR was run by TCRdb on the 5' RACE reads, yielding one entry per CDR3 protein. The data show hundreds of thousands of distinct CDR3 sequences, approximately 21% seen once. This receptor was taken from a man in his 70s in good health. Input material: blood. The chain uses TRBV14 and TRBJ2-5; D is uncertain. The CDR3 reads CASSQLFETQYF. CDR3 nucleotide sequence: TGTGCCAGCAGCCAATTATTTGAGACCCAGTACTTC.